The 3 T cell receptor beta chains below come from one sample, sequenced in a study of somatic mutations in cytotoxic T cells in rheumatoid arthritis. Sequencing used immunoSEQ multiplex PCR; TCRdb keeps in-frame clones, though not all of them. Altogether 23,000 or so clones are present, 80% to 90% being singletons, with the ten largest covering roughly 3.8%. The sequencing sample was made of CD8+ T cells sorted from blood. The receptors were gathered from an adult with rheumatoid arthritis.

V and J are TRBV5-6 and TRBJ1-2, with 10 bases lining up with TRBD1. Germline lookup yields CDR1 SGHDT and CDR2 YYEEEE. This CDR3 contains 14 residues. With 5 bases clipped from V and 7 bases from J, the junction kept 8 bases outside the gene matches. CDR3 nucleotides: TGTGCCAGCAGGTGGACAGGGGGTGTAGGTGGCTACACCTTC. It specifies CASRWTGGVGGYTF.

The chain links TRBV19 to TRBJ1-4; D gene unclear. The length of the CDR3 is 14 residues. Looked up from germline, CDR1 is LNHDA and CDR2 is SQIVND (reference sequence). V was trimmed by 1 base and J by 4 bases, leaving 7 bases between them. The CDR3 loop is CASSIGRLNEKLFF. CDR3 nucleotide sequence: TGTGCCAGTAGTATAGGAAGACTTAATGAAAAACTGTTTTTT.

The chain couples TRBV19 to TRBJ2-1; TRBD2 aligns across 13 bases. The ends lost 6 bases at V and 5 bases at J; junction bases unmatched: 4. Germline values: CDR1 LNHDA, CDR2 SQIVND (reference sequence). The CDR3 spans 15 residues. DNA of the CDR3: TGTGCCAGTAGCCCGACTAGCGGGGGGCACAATGAGCAGTTCTTC. Residues: CASSPTSGGHNEQFF.